This T cell receptor (beta chain) originates from a study of tumor and adjacent non-tumor tissue in lung cancer. The overall study: Patients comprised about eleven adenocarcinoma, a couple of squamous cell carcinoma and 1 small cell lung cancer. Whole-study findings and limits: Significantly higher TCR diversity was found in tumor than normal lung. Shorter survival was associated with higher TCR diversity in tumors.

TCRbeta libraries were built with three rounds of nested PCR, modified from ARM-PCR. MiXCR was run by TCRdb on the multiplex PCR reads, yielding one entry per CDR3 protein. This table holds some 74,000 distinct CDR3 sequences, around 70% found once. A note on this clonotype: The target antigen is unknown. A junction boundary mismatches the germline segment, possibly from a read error.

CDR3 length equals 16 residues. The germline V gene has CDR1 SQVTM and CDR2 ANQGSEA. This sample's RNA came from whole unsorted tissue. This receptor was identified in a woman aged 35 to 49 with non-small cell lung cancer. The V and J genes are TRBV29-1 and TRBJ2-2, with a weak D call TRBD2 (6 bases). Sequenced: lung tumor tissue. DNA for the CDR3: TGCAGTGTTACTGGCTCTCTGAGGGTGTCCGGCGGGGAGCTCTTTTTT. Amino acids: CSVTGSLRVSGGELFF.